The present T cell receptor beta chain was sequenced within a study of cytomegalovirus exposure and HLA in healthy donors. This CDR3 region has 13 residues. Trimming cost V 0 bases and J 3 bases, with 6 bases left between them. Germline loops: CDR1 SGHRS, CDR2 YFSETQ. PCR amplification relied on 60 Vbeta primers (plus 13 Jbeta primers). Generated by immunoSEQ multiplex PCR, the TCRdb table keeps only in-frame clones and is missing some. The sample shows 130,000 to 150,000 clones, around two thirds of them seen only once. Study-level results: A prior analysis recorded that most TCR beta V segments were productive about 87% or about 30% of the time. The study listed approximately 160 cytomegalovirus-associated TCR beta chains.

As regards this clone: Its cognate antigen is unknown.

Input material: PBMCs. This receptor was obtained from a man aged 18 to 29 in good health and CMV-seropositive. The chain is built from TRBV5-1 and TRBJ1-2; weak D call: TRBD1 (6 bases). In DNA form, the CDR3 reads TGCGCCAGCAGCTTGGCAGGGGACTATGGCTACACCTTC. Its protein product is CASSLAGDYGYTF.